The source of this T cell receptor beta chain is a study of tissue T cells after allogeneic stem cell transplantation. At the level of the study: This research-autopsy study prospectively enrolled adult allogeneic hematopoietic cell transplant recipients with steroid-refractory graft-versus-host disease.

TCRdb keeps only in-frame clones here, not all; method: immunoSEQ multiplex PCR. The table lists about 28,000 clones, over 75% of them singletons. On this clone: As yet, its antigen is unknown.

The CDR3 consists of 15 residues. J was trimmed by 8 bases and V by 6 bases; bases with no gene match: 11. Per germline, CDR1 SNHLY and CDR2 FYNNEI. Findings of the study overall: This small cohort was clinically heterogeneous, and sampling depth was a limitation. Alloreactivity or antigen specificity of tissue TCRs was not determined; some clones might be host cells. Within patients, tissue anatomy strongly shaped TCR repertoire composition.

The sequencing here drew on blood, taken before transplantation. The chain carries TRBV2 and TRBJ2-1, with 9 bases fitting TRBD1. This clonotype originated in a woman aged 18 to 55 who later had graft-versus-host disease after an allogeneic stem cell transplant. The CDR3 bases are TGTGCCAGCAGCCAGGGACAGGGCGCTTTCGATGAGCAGTTCTTC. This codes for CASSQGQGAFDEQFF.